This T cell receptor beta chain was observed in a study of spatial heterogeneity in lung cancer. Documented time point: sample taken at primary tumor resection. Whole RNA from tumor, nontumor lung or frozen PBMC was sequenced unsorted. Germline V gene lookup returns CDR1 MDHEN and CDR2 SYDVKM. V dropped 5 bases and J dropped 4; count of bases not matched to a gene: 5. The length of the CDR3 is 15 residues. This clonotype was counted ten times or more. TCRdb fed the 5' RACE reads into MiXCR, producing one record per CDR3 protein. The data contain tens of thousands of distinct CDR3 sequences, about 4.6% of them singletons.

The specimen comprised PBMCs, sampled at surgery. The source of this sequence is a male donor with early-stage non-small cell lung cancer. The J gene is TRBJ2-1, the V gene TRBV28; the match to TRBD2 covers 10 bases. The CDR3 region is CASSRTSGRYNEQFF. CDR3 nucleotides: TGTGCCAGCAGTCGGACTAGCGGACGGTACAATGAGCAGTTCTTC.